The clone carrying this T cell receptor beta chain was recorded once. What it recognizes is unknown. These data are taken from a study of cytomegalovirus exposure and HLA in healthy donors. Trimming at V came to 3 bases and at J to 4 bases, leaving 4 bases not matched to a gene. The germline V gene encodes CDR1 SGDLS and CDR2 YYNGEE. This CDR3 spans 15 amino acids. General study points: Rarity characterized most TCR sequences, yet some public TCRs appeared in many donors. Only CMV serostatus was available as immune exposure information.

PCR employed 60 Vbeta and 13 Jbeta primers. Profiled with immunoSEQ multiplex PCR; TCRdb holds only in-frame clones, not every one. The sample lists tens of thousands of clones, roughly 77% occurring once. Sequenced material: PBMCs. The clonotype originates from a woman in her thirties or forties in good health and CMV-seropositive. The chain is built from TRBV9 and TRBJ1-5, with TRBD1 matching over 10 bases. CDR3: CASSATGGQNQPQHF. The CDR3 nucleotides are TGTGCCAGCAGCGCGACAGGGGGCCAAAATCAGCCCCAGCATTTT.